These 25 T cell receptor beta chains share one sample of origin, sequenced in a study of T cell repertoires in cytomegalovirus infection. The antigens these receptors bind are not known. TCRdb itself ran the reads through MiXCR, one entry per CDR3 protein. This table holds 150,000 or so distinct CDR3 sequences, about 31% found once. The sequencing here drew on CD8+ T cells from cultured PBMCs, taken from culture after CMV antigen stimulation. Every receptor here comes from a human donor in good health (CMV status not recorded). Some clones in this sample may be carry-over from other donors' samples.

The rearrangement joins TRBV5-1 to TRBJ2-3, with 9 bases lining up with TRBD1. Trimming removed 0 bases from V and 6 bases from J; junction bases left unmatched: 5. This CDR3 has 15 amino acids. Germline CDR1 reads SGHRS; CDR2 reads YFSETQ. CDR3 DNA sequence: TGCGCCAGCAGCTTGGATGGACAGGGGTCGGATACGCAGTATTTT. This sequence encodes CASSLDGQGSDTQYF. Variable domain in full (rest from reference TRBV5-1 and TRBJ2-3): KAGVTQTPRYLIKTRGQQVTLSCSPISGHRSVSWYQQTPGQGLQFLFEYFSETQRNKGNFPGRFSGRQFSNSRSEMNVSTLELGDSALYLCASSLDGQGSDTQYFGPGTRLTVL.

This clonotype was counted only a few times. The chain couples TRBV19 to TRBJ2-1; no definite D call. Germline assignment: CDR1 LNHDA and CDR2 SQIVND (reference sequence). Deletions cut 3 bases from V and 4 bases from J, with 10 bases between. This CDR3 region has 14 residues. In DNA, the CDR3 is TGTGCCAGTAGTATGGGTATTTCTTACAATGAGCAGTTCTTC. It yields the protein CASSMGISYNEQFF. Filled out from reference TRBV19 and TRBJ2-1, the complete variable domain reads DGGITQSPKYLFRKEGQNVTLSCEQNLNHDAMYWYRQDPGQGLRLIYYSQIVNDFQKGDIAEGYSVSREKKESFPLTVTSAQKNPTAFYLCASSMGISYNEQFFGPGTRLTVL.

In this sample, this clonotype turned up once. The chain is built from TRBV9 and TRBJ2-3, with 7 bases fitting TRBD2. This CDR3 is 16 amino acids long. Per germline, CDR1 SGDLS and CDR2 YYNGEE. V was pared by 0 bases and J by 2 bases, with 6 bases of the junction left unmatched. The CDR3 nucleotides are TGTGCCAGCAGCGTAGAAAGCGGGGCGATCACAGATACGCAGTATTTT. It encodes CASSVESGAITDTQYF.

This clonotype was seen a few times. J is TRBJ2-1 and V is TRBV19, with 10 bases lining up with TRBD2. This CDR3 is built from 15 residues. V lost 6 bases to trimming and J lost 3 bases; unmatched junction nucleotides: 5. Germline assignment: CDR1 LNHDA and CDR2 SQIVND (reference sequence). This CDR3 is CASRRASGGYNEQFF. The DNA for the CDR3 is TGTGCCAGTAGGCGGGCTAGCGGGGGCTACAATGAGCAGTTCTTC.

CDR3 in DNA: TGCAGTGCTAGACCGCCGTCGGCTAACTATGGCTACACCTTC. Its protein is CSARPPSANYGYTF. The chain recombines TRBV20-1 with TRBJ1-2; D is unclear. V gave up 2 bases and J gave up 0 bases, with 10 bases separating them. The CDR3 extends over 14 amino acids. Germline V gene lookup returns CDR1 DFQATT and CDR2 SNEGSKA (reference sequence).

The chain uses TRBV7-9 and TRBJ1-1; 9 bases are a match to TRBD1. The V gene end was trimmed by 4 bases and the J gene end by 0 bases; junction bases not matched to a gene: 15. The CDR3 contains 19 residues. The germline CDR1 and CDR2 sequences are SEHNR and FQNEAQ (reference sequence). CDR3 sequence (DNA): TGTGCCAGCAGCTCATATACCACTCGGGACAGGGCCCTGAACACTGAAGCTTTCTTT. This sequence encodes CASSSYTTRDRALNTEAFF.

This clonotype was counted between two and nine times. The chain recombines TRBV27 with TRBJ1-6; 7 bases line up with TRBD1. The CDR3 runs 16 residues. The germline gives CDR1 MNHEY, CDR2 SMNVEV (reference sequence). V lost 5 bases to trimming and J lost 8 bases; unmatched junction nucleotides: 12. The CDR3 nucleotides are TGTGCCAGCAGTCCCCAGGGGGGATACTTAGATTCACCCCTCCACTTT. It encodes CASSPQGGYLDSPLHF.

The chain combines TRBV3-1 with TRBJ2-7; 9 positions match TRBD1. V lost 5 bases to trimming and J lost 2 bases; unmatched junction nucleotides: 7. The germline CDR1 and CDR2 sequences are LGHDT and YNNKEL (reference sequence). This CDR3 comprises 15 residues. Here the CDR3 reads CASSTRDRAPYEQYF. DNA of the CDR3: TGTGCCAGCAGCACCCGGGACAGGGCCCCCTACGAGCAGTACTTC.

The chain is built from TRBV2 and TRBJ2-4; perhaps TRBD1 as D (6 bases). V was cut by 9 bases and J by 6 bases, with 12 bases left in between. The CDR3 sequence is 12 residues long. The germline gives CDR1 SNHLY, CDR2 FYNNEI. The DNA of the CDR3 is TGTGCCAGGAGGACAGAGACAAACATTCAGTACTTC. Protein: CARRTETNIQYF.

In its sample, this clonotype was seen a few times. The chain has TRBV6-1 and TRBJ2-5, with 10 bases aligning to TRBD2. The V gene end was trimmed by 5 bases and the J gene end by 5 bases; junction bases not matched to a gene: 8. The germline gives CDR1 MNHNS, CDR2 SASEGT. The CDR3 loop spans 15 amino acids. CDR3 region: CASSSTSGARETQYF. DNA for the CDR3: TGTGCCAGCAGTTCTACTAGCGGGGCCAGGGAGACCCAGTACTTC.

The chain recombines TRBV6-1 with TRBJ2-1; 10 bases agree with TRBD1. The germline gives CDR1 MNHNS, CDR2 SASEGT. The CDR3 is 16 residues long. V shed 2 bases and J 3 bases; nucleotides not matched to a gene: 4. Here the CDR3 DNA reads TGTGCCAGCAGTGAAACGGGACAGGGGTTCTACAATGAGCAGTTCTTC. Translation gives CASSETGQGFYNEQFF.

This clonotype turned up a few times. This rearrangement joins TRBV2 to TRBJ1-2; no clear D. V lost 7 bases and J lost 0, with 12 bases in between. Looked up from germline, CDR1 is SNHLY and CDR2 is FYNNEI. The CDR3 is made up of 14 amino acids. Here the CDR3 DNA reads TGTGCCAGCAAGGCTCTCAGTTCTAACTATGGCTACACCTTC. Translated: CASKALSSNYGYTF.

The V and J genes are TRBV2 and TRBJ2-1; 11 positions match TRBD2. Germline-derived CDR1 and CDR2 are SNHLY and FYNNEI. The CDR3 sequence is 16 residues long. V dropped 3 bases and J dropped 5; count of bases not matched to a gene: 6. The CDR3 is CASSDYVLAGDNEQFF. The CDR3 DNA sequence: TGTGCCAGCAGTGATTATGTACTAGCGGGGGACAATGAGCAGTTCTTC.

This clonotype has a count of ten or more. The chain couples TRBV7-8 to TRBJ2-3; 11 nucleotides agree with TRBD2. The CDR3 sequence is 15 residues long. CDR1 is SGHVS and CDR2 is FQNEAQ in the germline V gene. V trimming: 7 bases; J trimming: 4 bases; junction bases outside the gene matches: 7. In nucleotides, the CDR3 is TGTGCCAGCACCGCCCTAGCGGGGGGCCCAGATACGCAGTATTTT. Translated: CASTALAGGPDTQYF.

The rearrangement links TRBV25-1 to TRBJ1-2; unclear D gene. Germline V gene sequence: CDR1 MGHDK, CDR2 SYGVNS. V was shortened by 3 bases and J by 3 bases, with 8 bases between the two germline ends. The CDR3 is 13 amino acids. This CDR3 is CASSDGWDYGYTF. As DNA, the CDR3 is TGTGCCAGCAGTGACGGCTGGGACTATGGCTACACCTTC.

This clonotype was observed many times. This chain connects TRBV10-3 to TRBJ1-1; D might be TRBD1 (5 bases). Germline values: CDR1 ENHRY, CDR2 SYGVKD. The V end was cut by 4 bases, the J end by 8 bases, with 11 bases between. The CDR3 sequence is 12 residues long. DNA of the CDR3: TGTGCCATCAGTGCCAGGGAGGGGGAAGCTTTCTTT. Protein product: CAISAREGEAFF.

V usage is TRBV13 and J usage is TRBJ1-3, with a tentative D call TRBD1 (5 bases). Per germline, CDR1 PRHDT and CDR2 FYEKMQ (reference sequence). The CDR3 covers 17 residues. V was pared by 5 bases and J by 0 bases, with 17 bases between. CDR3 bases: TGTGCCAGCAGCCTGGACACGCCTTCCTTCTCTGGAAACACCATATATTTT. This sequence encodes CASSLDTPSFSGNTIYF.

This rearrangement joins TRBV2 to TRBJ2-4; no definite D call. Germline V gene data show CDR1 as SNHLY and CDR2 as FYNNEI. The CDR3 has 12 amino acids. The V end was cut by 6 bases, the J end by 6 bases, with 9 bases between. CDR3 in amino acids: CASRGPRNIQYF. The CDR3 DNA follows: TGTGCCAGCAGAGGACCGAGAAACATTCAGTACTTC. Full variable domain (remainder filled in from reference TRBV2 and TRBJ2-4): EPEVTQTPSHQVTQMGQEVILRCVPISNHLYFYWYRQILGQKVEFLVSFYNNEISEKSEIFDDQFSVERPDGSNFTLKIRSTKLEDSAMYFCASRGPRNIQYFGAGTRLSVL.

The CDR3 bases are TGTGCCAGCAGGGTTACGTGGTGGAGCACTGAAGCTTTCTTT. It codes for CASRVTWWSTEAFF. The rearrangement joins TRBV6-1 to TRBJ1-1; no definite D call. CDR1 and CDR2 from the germline V gene are MNHNS and SASEGT. This CDR3 is built from 14 residues. Between the trimmed V and J ends, which lost 6 bases and 4 bases, there was a span of 15 bases.

This clonotype occurred once. The rearrangement uses TRBV12-3 or TRBV12-4 and TRBJ2-5; D is perhaps TRBD2 (5 bases). Trimming left V 10 bases short and J 4 bases short, with 16 bases between. This CDR3 has 13 residues. The CDR3 DNA reads as TGTGCCACCCTGCCGGGTGGAGGAGAGACCCAGTACTTC. It specifies CATLPGGGETQYF.

J is TRBJ2-1 and V is TRBV27; maybe TRBD2 (6 bases). CDR1 and CDR2 (germline): MNHEY, SMNVEV (reference sequence). V lost 2 bases and J lost 9, with 11 bases in between. The CDR3 has 13 residues. The CDR3: CASSLQQLAEQFF. The CDR3 coding sequence is TGTGCCAGCAGTTTACAACAACTAGCTGAGCAGTTCTTC.

In its sample, this clonotype was seen once. The rearrangement links TRBV12-3 or TRBV12-4 to TRBJ2-3; TRBD1 matches at 8 bases. V lost 6 bases to trimming and J lost 6 bases; unmatched junction nucleotides: 11. The CDR3 has 15 residues. The CDR3 spells CASSPRQGLLDTQYF. CDR3 nucleotides: TGTGCCAGCAGCCCCAGACAGGGGCTTTTGGATACGCAGTATTTT.

This clonotype was seen a few times. CDR3 amino acids: CASSYAGTDYEQYF. CDR3 DNA: TGTGCCAGCAGTTACGCTGGGACAGACTACGAGCAGTACTTC. The J gene is TRBJ2-7, the V gene TRBV6-5; 7 positions match TRBD1. V lost 2 bases, J lost 3 bases, and 4 bases stayed unmatched. Looked up from germline, CDR1 is MNHEY and CDR2 is SVGAGI. The CDR3 is 14 amino acids.

The chain carries TRBV13 and TRBJ1-2; D unresolved. The CDR3 contains 15 residues. The ends were cut back, 2 bases at V and 1 base at J, with 11 bases in the middle. Germline assignment: CDR1 PRHDT and CDR2 FYEKMQ (reference sequence). CDR3 sequence reads: CASSLKAGNNYGYTF. The DNA for the CDR3 is TGTGCCAGCAGCTTAAAGGCCGGGAATAACTATGGCTACACCTTC.

This clonotype was detected only a few times. The J gene is TRBJ2-1, the V gene TRBV27; TRBD2 aligns across 15 bases. From germline, CDR1 is MNHEY and CDR2 SMNVEV (reference sequence). This CDR3 comprises 16 residues. The ends lost 11 bases at V and 3 bases at J; junction bases unmatched: 8. The CDR3 reads CASLGTSGGIYNEQFF. Here the CDR3 DNA reads TGTGCCTCCCTAGGGACTAGCGGGGGGATCTACAATGAGCAGTTCTTC.